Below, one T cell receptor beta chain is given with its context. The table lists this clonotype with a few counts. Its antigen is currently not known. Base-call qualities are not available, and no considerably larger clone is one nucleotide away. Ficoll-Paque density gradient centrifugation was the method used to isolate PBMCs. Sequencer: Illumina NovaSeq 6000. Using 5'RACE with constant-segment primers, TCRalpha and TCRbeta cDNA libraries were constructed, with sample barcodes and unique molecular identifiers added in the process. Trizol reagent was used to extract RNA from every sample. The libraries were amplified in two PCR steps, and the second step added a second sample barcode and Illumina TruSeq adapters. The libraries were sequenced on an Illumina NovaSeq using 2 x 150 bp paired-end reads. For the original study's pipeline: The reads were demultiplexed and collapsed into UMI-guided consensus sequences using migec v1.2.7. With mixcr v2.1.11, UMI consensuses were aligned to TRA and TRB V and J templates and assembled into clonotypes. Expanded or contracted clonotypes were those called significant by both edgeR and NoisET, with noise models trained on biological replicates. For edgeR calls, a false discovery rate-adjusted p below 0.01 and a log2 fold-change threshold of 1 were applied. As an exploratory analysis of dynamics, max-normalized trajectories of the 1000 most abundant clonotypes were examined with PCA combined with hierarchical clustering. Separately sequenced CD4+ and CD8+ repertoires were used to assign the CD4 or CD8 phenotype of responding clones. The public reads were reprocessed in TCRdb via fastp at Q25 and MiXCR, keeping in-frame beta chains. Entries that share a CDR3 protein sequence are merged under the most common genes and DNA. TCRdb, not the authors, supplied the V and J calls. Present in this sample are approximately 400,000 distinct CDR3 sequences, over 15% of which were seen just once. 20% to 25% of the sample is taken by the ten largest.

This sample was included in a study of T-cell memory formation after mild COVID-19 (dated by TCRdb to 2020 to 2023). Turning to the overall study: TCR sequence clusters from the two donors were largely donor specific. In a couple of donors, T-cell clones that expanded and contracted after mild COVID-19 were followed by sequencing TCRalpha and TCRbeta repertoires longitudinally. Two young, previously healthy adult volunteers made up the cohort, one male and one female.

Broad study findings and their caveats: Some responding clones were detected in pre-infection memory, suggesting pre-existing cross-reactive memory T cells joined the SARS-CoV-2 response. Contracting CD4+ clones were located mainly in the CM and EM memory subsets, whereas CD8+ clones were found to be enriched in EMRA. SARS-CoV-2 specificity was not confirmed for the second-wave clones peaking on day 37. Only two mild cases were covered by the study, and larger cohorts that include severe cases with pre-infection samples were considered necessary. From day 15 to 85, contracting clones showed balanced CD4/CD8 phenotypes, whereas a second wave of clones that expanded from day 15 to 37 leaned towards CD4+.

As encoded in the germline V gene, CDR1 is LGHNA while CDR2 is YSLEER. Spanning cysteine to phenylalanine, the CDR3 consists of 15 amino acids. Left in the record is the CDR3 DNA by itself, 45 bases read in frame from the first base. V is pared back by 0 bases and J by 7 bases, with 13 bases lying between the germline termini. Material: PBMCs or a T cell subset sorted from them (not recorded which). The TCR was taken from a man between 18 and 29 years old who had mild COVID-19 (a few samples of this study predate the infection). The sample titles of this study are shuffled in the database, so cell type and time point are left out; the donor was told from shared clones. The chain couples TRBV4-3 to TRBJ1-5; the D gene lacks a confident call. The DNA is TGCGCCAGCAGCCAAGATCCCCAAGGAGGGCAGCCCCAGCATTTT. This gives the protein CASSQDPQGGQPQHF.